These T cell receptor beta chains were read from a single sample in a study of identical twins. TCRdb passed the 5' RACE reads through MiXCR, listing each CDR3 protein once. The sample yields more than 400,000 distinct CDR3 sequences, 13% to 15% seen once. These data are also associated with another study on yellow fever vaccine responses in identical twins.

The sequencing sample was made of CD4+ T cells sorted from blood. These receptor sequences come from a young woman in good health. The CDR3 runs from the conserved cysteine through the conserved F or W. The D gene is left open where the match is weak. Clone sizes are given selectively: once, few, many, or a class where the clone is expanded.

>TRBV5-1|TRBD2|TRBJ2-5|few
CASSTPGLAGVQETQYF
TGCGCCAGCAGCACCCCGGGACTAGCGGGAGTCCAAGAGACCCAGTACTTC
>TRBV12-3/TRBV12-4|.|TRBJ1-6|.
CASSLSQDNSPLHF
TGTGCCAGCAGTTTGAGTCAAGACAATTCACCCCTCCACTTT
>TRBV6-1|TRBD2|TRBJ2-3|few
CASSEPTSGSTDTQYF
TGTGCCAGCAGTGAACCGACTAGCGGGAGCACAGATACGCAGTATTTT
>TRBV7-9|.|TRBJ2-3|few
CASSRDTDTQYF
TGTGCCAGCAGCCGTGACACAGATACGCAGTATTTT
>TRBV10-2|.|TRBJ2-6|.
CASSESWVKANVLTF
TGCGCCAGCAGTGAGTCGTGGGTAAAGGCCAACGTCCTGACTTTC
>TRBV24-1|.|TRBJ2-1|many
CATSDWGGPNEQFF
TGTGCCACCAGTGATTGGGGAGGCCCTAATGAGCAGTTCTTC
>TRBV29-1|TRBD1|TRBJ2-1|few
CSVEGIGDRGSYNEQFF
TGCAGCGTTGAAGGGATAGGGGACAGGGGATCCTACAATGAGCAGTTCTTC
>TRBV15|.|TRBJ1-4|few
CATSRDGVGGTNEKLFF
TGTGCCACCAGCAGAGATGGGGTCGGCGGAACTAATGAAAAACTGTTTTTT
>TRBV9|.|TRBJ2-5|few
CASSVVGKAETQYF
TGTGCCAGCAGCGTAGTTGGGAAGGCAGAGACCCAGTACTTC
>TRBV2|.|TRBJ2-3|.
CASSSDATDTQYF
TGTGCCAGCAGTTCCGACGCCACAGATACGCAGTATTTT
>TRBV6-6|.|TRBJ1-3|few
CASSYSGGNTIYF
TGTGCCAGCAGTTACTCGGGTGGAAACACCATATATTTT
>TRBV7-8|TRBD1|TRBJ2-3|few
CASSLSGRTGGVDTQYF
TGTGCCAGCAGCTTATCAGGTCGGACAGGGGGCGTCGATACGCAGTATTTT
>TRBV5-1|.|TRBJ1-1|few
CASSSSSANTEAFF
TGCGCCAGCAGCTCATCGTCAGCGAACACTGAAGCTTTCTTT
>TRBV7-9|TRBD2|TRBJ2-1|.
CASSLVPGLASEQFF
TGTGCCAGCAGCTTAGTGCCGGGACTAGCAAGCGAGCAGTTCTTC
>TRBV9|TRBD1|TRBJ2-3|.
CASSGQGWTDTQYF
TGTGCCAGCAGCGGACAGGGGTGGACAGATACGCAGTATTTT
>TRBV27|TRBD1|TRBJ2-1|few
CASSFGTGAYNEQFF
TGTGCCAGCAGTTTTGGGACAGGGGCGTACAATGAGCAGTTCTTC
>TRBV6-2/TRBV6-3|TRBD1|TRBJ1-4|few
CASRTGTGPEKLFF
TGTGCCAGCAGAACCGGGACAGGGCCTGAAAAACTGTTTTTT
>TRBV7-9|.|TRBJ1-1|few
CASSNTGGEEGNTEAFF
TGTGCCAGCAGTAATACCGGGGGGGAAGAAGGGAACACTGAAGCTTTCTTT
>TRBV12-3/TRBV12-4|.|TRBJ1-5|many
CASNTGILQNQPQHF
TGTGCCAGCAACACTGGGATACTACAGAATCAGCCCCAGCATTTT
>TRBV5-1|TRBD2|TRBJ2-1|few
CASSAKVAGSSYNEQFF
TGCGCCAGCAGCGCCAAGGTAGCGGGTAGCTCCTACAATGAGCAGTTCTTC
>TRBV10-1|.|TRBJ2-2|.
CASSEQGFERTGELFF
TGCGCCAGCAGTGAACAGGGTTTTGAACGGACCGGGGAGCTGTTTTTT
>TRBV24-1|TRBD1|TRBJ1-6|few
CAVGTGTDNSPLHF
TGTGCCGTTGGAACCGGGACAGATAATTCACCCCTCCACTTT
>TRBV11-1|.|TRBJ2-6|.
CASSEWTSGANVLTF
TGTGCCAGCAGCGAATGGACCTCTGGGGCCAACGTCCTGACTTTC
>TRBV7-3|.|TRBJ2-1|.
CASSLSHGYEQFF
TGTGCCAGCAGCTTAAGCCACGGGTATGAGCAGTTCTTC
>TRBV3-1|.|TRBJ1-5|few
CASSQDLVGNQPQHF
TGTGCCAGCAGCCAAGACTTAGTGGGCAATCAGCCCCAGCATTTT
>TRBV3-1|.|TRBJ2-2|many
CASSRRGIRSFANTGELFF
TGTGCCAGCAGCCGCCGGGGAATTCGGAGTTTCGCGAACACCGGGGAGCTGTTTTTT
>TRBV5-5|TRBD1|TRBJ1-2|.
CASSLEGASYTF
TGTGCCAGCAGCTTGGAGGGGGCTAGCTACACCTTC
>TRBV12-5|.|TRBJ1-6|.
CASGLTAGKAGSPLHF
TGTGCTAGTGGTTTGACCGCCGGGAAAGCGGGGTCACCCCTCCACTTT
>TRBV20-1|.|TRBJ1-1|few
CSASREMNTEAFF
TGCAGTGCTTCCAGGGAAATGAACACTGAAGCTTTCTTT
>TRBV5-1|TRBD1|TRBJ2-2|few
CASSLGQGATTGELFF
TGCGCCAGCAGCTTGGGACAGGGGGCGACCACCGGGGAGCTGTTTTTT
>TRBV3-1|TRBD2|TRBJ2-2|few
CASSQAGGPTGELFF
TGTGCCAGCAGCCAAGCGGGGGGGCCAACCGGGGAGCTGTTTTTT
>TRBV5-1|.|TRBJ1-1|.
CASSYSRGLAEAFF
TGCGCCAGCAGTTATTCCAGGGGTCTCGCTGAAGCTTTCTTT
>TRBV24-1|TRBD2|TRBJ2-1|many
CATSGGTSGYNEQFF
TGTGCCACCAGTGGGGGGACTAGCGGCTACAATGAGCAGTTCTTC
>TRBV2|TRBD1|TRBJ1-2|.
CASSAGTGDGYTF
TGTGCCAGCAGTGCCGGGACAGGGGATGGCTACACCTTC
>TRBV3-1|.|TRBJ1-2|few
CASSPSQRGGYGYTF
TGTGCCAGCAGCCCCTCGCAAAGGGGCGGCTATGGCTACACCTTC
>TRBV12-3/TRBV12-4|TRBD1|TRBJ2-1|.
CASRDRDRGFDEQFF
TGTGCCAGCAGAGACCGGGACAGGGGGTTCGATGAGCAGTTCTTC
>TRBV5-1|TRBD2|TRBJ2-1|.
CASKGDYYNEQFF
TGCGCCAGCAAAGGGGACTACTACAATGAGCAGTTCTTC
>TRBV28|.|TRBJ2-4|many
CASTYGLPSAKNIQYF
TGTGCCAGCACCTACGGACTGCCCTCGGCCAAAAACATTCAGTACTTC
>TRBV20-1|TRBD2|TRBJ2-3|.
CSASRGSGRAADTQYF
TGCAGTGCTAGTCGGGGGAGCGGGAGGGCCGCAGATACGCAGTATTTT
>TRBV5-1|.|TRBJ1-1|many
CASSLVVGKRAEAFF
TGCGCCAGCAGCTTGGTGGTGGGGAAGAGGGCTGAAGCTTTCTTT
>TRBV5-1|.|TRBJ2-3|few
CASSVLQVSDTDTQYF
TGCGCCAGCAGCGTCCTACAGGTCTCGGACACAGATACGCAGTATTTT
>TRBV7-2|TRBD2|TRBJ2-3|.
CASSYRGLAGGSDTQYF
TGTGCCAGCAGCTATCGAGGACTAGCGGGAGGCTCTGATACGCAGTATTTT
>TRBV7-8|.|TRBJ1-1|.
CASSKTWNTEAFF
TGTGCCAGCAGCAAAACCTGGAACACTGAAGCTTTCTTT
>TRBV14|TRBD2|TRBJ2-7|.
CASSQARLASEQYF
TGTGCCAGCAGCCAAGCCCGACTAGCGAGTGAGCAGTACTTC
>TRBV29-1|TRBD1|TRBJ2-3|.
CSVKGAKDTQYF
TGCAGCGTTAAGGGGGCTAAGGATACGCAGTATTTT
>TRBV18|TRBD2|TRBJ2-7|.
CASSAGTSGIYEQYF
TGTGCCAGCTCAGCAGGGACTAGCGGGATCTACGAGCAGTACTTC
>TRBV20-1|.|TRBJ2-5|few
CSAGTGGETQYF
TGCAGTGCCGGGACGGGCGGGGAGACCCAGTACTTC
>TRBV29-1|.|TRBJ2-2|.
CSVGPGLPVGELFF
TGCAGCGTTGGCCCGGGACTGCCGGTTGGGGAGCTGTTTTTT
>TRBV20-1|.|TRBJ2-3|.
CSAGTLSTDTQYF
TGCAGTGCGGGGACTCTTAGCACAGATACGCAGTATTTT
>TRBV6-1|.|TRBJ1-1|few
CASSAPDGNTEAFF
TGTGCCAGCAGTGCACCGGACGGGAACACTGAAGCTTTCTTT
>TRBV12-3/TRBV12-4|TRBD2|TRBJ2-5|few
CASSLNLISGGGRETQYF
TGTGCCAGCAGTTTAAACCTAATTAGCGGGGGGGGTCGAGAGACCCAGTACTTC
>TRBV7-6|TRBD1|TRBJ1-2|few
CASSLAQGAGGYTF
TGTGCCAGCAGCTTAGCCCAGGGGGCAGGAGGCTACACCTTC
>TRBV6-5|.|TRBJ1-2|many
CASSYLQGSGGYTF
TGTGCCAGCAGTTACTTACAGGGATCGGGCGGCTACACCTTC
>TRBV7-2|.|TRBJ2-1|few
CASRQGGGRNNEQFF
TGTGCCAGCCGCCAAGGGGGCGGGAGAAACAATGAGCAGTTCTTC